The 8 T cell receptor beta chains reported below all come from one sample, sequenced in a study of shared clonotypes between healthy human individuals. Positively selected for CCR7, the CD45RO-negative cells used as naive CD8 cells excluded terminally differentiated effector memory CD45RA+ cells. TCRdb's copy holds only in-frame clones and misses some; the assay was immunoSEQ multiplex PCR. The table includes about 2,200,000 clones, approximately 94% detected once. The sequencing sample was made of naive CD8+ T cells from PBMCs. These receptors all stem from a man younger than 35 in good health. Some clones in this sample may be carry-over from other donors' samples.

The J gene is TRBJ2-7, the V gene TRBV5-1, with no clear D. The V end lost 5 bases, the J end lost 1 base, and 13 bases lay between the germline ends. The CDR3 runs to 14 residues. Germline V lookup: CDR1 SGHRS, CDR2 YFSETQ. Here the CDR3 reads CASREPSVSYEQYF. The CDR3 bases are TGCGCCAGCAGAGAACCAAGCGTATCCTACGAGCAGTACTTC.

The chain joins TRBV27 to TRBJ2-1, with 9 bases aligning to TRBD1. J was trimmed by 2 bases and V by 6 bases; bases with no gene match: 11. Germline V gene sequence: CDR1 MNHEY, CDR2 SMNVEV (reference sequence). This CDR3 spans 17 amino acids. This CDR3 reads CASRHLTGGFTYNEQFF. The CDR3 nucleotides are TGTGCCAGCAGACACTTAACAGGGGGCTTCACCTACAATGAGCAGTTCTTC.

The V call is TRBV10-3, the J call TRBJ2-7; the D is unclear. This CDR3 spans 14 amino acids. Trimming stripped 3 bases from V and 1 base from J, with 10 bases between. Germline V CDR1 and CDR2: ENHRY, SYGVKD. The CDR3 nucleotides are TGTGCCATCAGTGAAAACTCCAGGTCCTACGAGCAGTACTTC. Translation gives CAISENSRSYEQYF.

The chain links TRBV4-3 to TRBJ1-1; possible D gene TRBD1, 6 bases. Germline CDR1 is LGHNA and CDR2 is YSLEER. Trimming shortened V by 4 bases and J by 0 bases, and 9 bases separated the two germline ends. The CDR3 contains 14 residues. The CDR3 sequence: CASSLGQLNTEAFF. The DNA for the CDR3 is TGCGCCAGCAGCCTAGGACAGCTGAACACTGAAGCTTTCTTT.

The gene calls are TRBV2 and TRBJ2-7; D possibly corresponds to TRBD2 (6 bases). This CDR3 region has 14 residues. CDR1 is SNHLY, CDR2 FYNNEI, per germline. The ends were cut back, 8 bases at V and 1 base at J, with 15 bases in the middle. The CDR3 loop reads CASSTPRGSYEQYF. The CDR3 DNA follows: TGTGCCAGCTCGACTCCCCGGGGGTCCTACGAGCAGTACTTC.

This chain connects TRBV4-3 to TRBJ2-1; TRBD2 aligns across 7 bases. V gave up 4 bases and J gave up 8 bases; unmatched junction bases: 17. From germline, CDR1 is LGHNA and CDR2 YSLEER. The length of the CDR3 is 17 residues. The CDR3 protein is CASSLGLRGEGPDEQFF. For the CDR3, the DNA is TGCGCCAGCAGCCTGGGCCTCAGAGGGGAGGGCCCAGATGAGCAGTTCTTC.

The V and J genes are TRBV2 and TRBJ2-2, with 10 bases lining up with TRBD1. Germline values: CDR1 SNHLY, CDR2 FYNNEI. V was pared by 5 bases and J by 8 bases, with 14 bases of the junction left unmatched. The CDR3 consists of 17 residues. The CDR3 DNA follows: TGTGCCAGCAGTACTTCCCGGGACAGGGGACGGACTGGGGAGCTGTTTTTT. Protein product: CASSTSRDRGRTGELFF.

The count of this clone is one. This rearrangement joins TRBV4-2 to TRBJ2-1; D not certain. Germline CDR1 LGHNA, CDR2 YNFKEQ. The CDR3 covers 12 residues. V lost 3 bases and J lost 9, with 9 bases in between. The CDR3 bases are TGTGCCAGCAGCCAGCCGGGCCCTGAGCAGTTCTTC. Translating gives CASSQPGPEQFF.